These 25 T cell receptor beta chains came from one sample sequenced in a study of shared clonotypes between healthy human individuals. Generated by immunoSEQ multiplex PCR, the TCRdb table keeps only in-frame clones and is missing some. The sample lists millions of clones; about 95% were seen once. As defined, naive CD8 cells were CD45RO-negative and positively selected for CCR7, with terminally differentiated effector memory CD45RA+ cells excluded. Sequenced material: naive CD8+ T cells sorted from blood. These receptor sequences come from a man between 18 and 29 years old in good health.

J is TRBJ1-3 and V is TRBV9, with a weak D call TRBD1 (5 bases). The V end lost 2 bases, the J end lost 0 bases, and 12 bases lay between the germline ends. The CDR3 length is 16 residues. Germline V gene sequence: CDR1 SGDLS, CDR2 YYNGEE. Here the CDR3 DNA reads TGTGCCAGCAGCGTGGGGACGGACCTCTCTGGAAACACCATATATTTT. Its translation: CASSVGTDLSGNTIYF.

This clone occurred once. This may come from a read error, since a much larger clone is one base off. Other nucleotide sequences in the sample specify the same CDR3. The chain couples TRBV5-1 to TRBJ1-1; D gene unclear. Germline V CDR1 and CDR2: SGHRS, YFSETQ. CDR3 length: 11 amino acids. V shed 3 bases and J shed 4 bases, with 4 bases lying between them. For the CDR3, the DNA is TGCGCCAGCAGCTATGGCACTGAAGCTTTCTTT. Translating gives CASSYGTEAFF.

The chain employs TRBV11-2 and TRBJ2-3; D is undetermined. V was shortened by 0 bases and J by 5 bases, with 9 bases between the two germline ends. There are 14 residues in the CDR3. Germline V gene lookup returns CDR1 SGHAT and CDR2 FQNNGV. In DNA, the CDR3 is TGTGCCAGCAGCTTAGATGATGCGCAAGATACGCAGTATTTT. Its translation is CASSLDDAQDTQYF.

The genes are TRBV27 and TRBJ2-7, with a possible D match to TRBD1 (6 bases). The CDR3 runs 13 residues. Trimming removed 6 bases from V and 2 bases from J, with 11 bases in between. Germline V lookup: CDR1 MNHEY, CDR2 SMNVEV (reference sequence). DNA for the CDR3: TGTGCCAGCAGGGCTGGGGGCCCCTACGAGCAGTACTTC. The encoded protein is CASRAGGPYEQYF.

The CDR3 spells CASSHPGQGLNEQFF. The CDR3 DNA reads TGTGCCAGCAGCCACCCGGGACAGGGTTTGAATGAGCAGTTCTTC. V usage is TRBV7-9 and J usage is TRBJ2-1; 9 positions match TRBD1. In germline, CDR1 is SEHNR, CDR2 FQNEAQ (reference sequence). V was pared by 5 bases and J by 7 bases, with 9 bases of the junction left unmatched. This CDR3 has 15 residues. Together with reference TRBV7-9 and TRBJ2-1, the CDR3 gives the full variable domain: DTGVSQNPRHKITKRGQNVTFRCDPISEHNRLYWYRQTLGQGPEFLTYFQNEAQLEKSRLLSDRFSAERPKGSFSTLEIQRTEQGDSAMYLCASSHPGQGLNEQFFGPGTRLTVL.

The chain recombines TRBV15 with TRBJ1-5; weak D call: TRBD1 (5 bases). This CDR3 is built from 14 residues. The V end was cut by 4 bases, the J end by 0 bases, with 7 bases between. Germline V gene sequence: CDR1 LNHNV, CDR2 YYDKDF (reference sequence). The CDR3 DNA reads TGTGCCACCAGCACAGGGAGTAGCAATCAGCCCCAGCATTTT. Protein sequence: CATSTGSSNQPQHF.

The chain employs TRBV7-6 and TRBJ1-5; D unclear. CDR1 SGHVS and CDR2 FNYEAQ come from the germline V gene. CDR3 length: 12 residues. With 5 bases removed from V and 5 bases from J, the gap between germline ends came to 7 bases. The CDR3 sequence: CASSVIDQPQHF. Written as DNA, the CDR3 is TGTGCCAGCAGCGTTATAGATCAGCCCCAGCATTTT.

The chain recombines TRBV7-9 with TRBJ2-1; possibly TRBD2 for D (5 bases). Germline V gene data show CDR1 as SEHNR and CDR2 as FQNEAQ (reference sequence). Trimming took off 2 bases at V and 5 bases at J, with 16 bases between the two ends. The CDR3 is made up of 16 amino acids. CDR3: CASSLRVSGFHNEQFF. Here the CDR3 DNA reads TGTGCCAGCAGCTTAAGAGTCTCGGGATTCCACAATGAGCAGTTCTTC.

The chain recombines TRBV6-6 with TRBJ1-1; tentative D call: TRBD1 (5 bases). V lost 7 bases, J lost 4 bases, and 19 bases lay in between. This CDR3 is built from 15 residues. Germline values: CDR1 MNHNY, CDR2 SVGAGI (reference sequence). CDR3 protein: CASTHQGSGGTEAFF. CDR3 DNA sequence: TGTGCCAGCACTCATCAGGGCTCTGGAGGCACTGAAGCTTTCTTT.

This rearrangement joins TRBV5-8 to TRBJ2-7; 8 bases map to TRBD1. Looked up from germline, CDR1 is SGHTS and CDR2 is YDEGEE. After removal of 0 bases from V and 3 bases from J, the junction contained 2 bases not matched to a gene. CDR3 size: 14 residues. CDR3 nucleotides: TGTGCCAGCAGCTTGGACAGGGGGAACTACGAGCAGTACTTC. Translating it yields CASSLDRGNYEQYF.

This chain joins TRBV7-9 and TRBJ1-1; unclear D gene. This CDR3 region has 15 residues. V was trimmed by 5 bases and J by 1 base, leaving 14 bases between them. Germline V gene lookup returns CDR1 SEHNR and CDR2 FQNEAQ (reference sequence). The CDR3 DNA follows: TGTGCCAGCAGCCCCCCCCCAGGAGAGAACACTGAAGCTTTCTTT. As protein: CASSPPPGENTEAFF.

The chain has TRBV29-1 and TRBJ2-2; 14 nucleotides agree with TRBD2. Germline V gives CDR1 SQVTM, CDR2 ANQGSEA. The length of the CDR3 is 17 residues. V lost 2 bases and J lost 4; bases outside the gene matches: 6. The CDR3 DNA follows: TGCAGCGTTGAAATGGCGACTAGCGGGAGGGCCACCGGGGAGCTGTTTTTT. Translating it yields CSVEMATSGRATGELFF.

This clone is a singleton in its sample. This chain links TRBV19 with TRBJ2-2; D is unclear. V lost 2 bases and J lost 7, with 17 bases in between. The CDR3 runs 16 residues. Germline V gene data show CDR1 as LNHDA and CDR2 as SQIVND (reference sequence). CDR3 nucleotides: TGTGCCAGTAGTATAAATGAGGTCCCCGTACACGGGGAGCTGTTTTTT. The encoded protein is CASSINEVPVHGELFF.

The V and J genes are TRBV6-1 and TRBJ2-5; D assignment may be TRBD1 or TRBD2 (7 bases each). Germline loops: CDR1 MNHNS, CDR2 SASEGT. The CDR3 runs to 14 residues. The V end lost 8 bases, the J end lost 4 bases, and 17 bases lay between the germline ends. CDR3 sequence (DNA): TGTGCCAGCCGAACCAGGGGGGAGGGAGAGACCCAGTACTTC. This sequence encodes CASRTRGEGETQYF.

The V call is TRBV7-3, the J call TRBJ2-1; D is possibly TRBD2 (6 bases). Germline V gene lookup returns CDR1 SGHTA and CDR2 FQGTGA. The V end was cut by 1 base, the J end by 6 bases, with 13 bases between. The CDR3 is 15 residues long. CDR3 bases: TGTGCCAGCAGCTTAAGTCTCGTGGAGGGCAATGAGCAGTTCTTC. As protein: CASSLSLVEGNEQFF.

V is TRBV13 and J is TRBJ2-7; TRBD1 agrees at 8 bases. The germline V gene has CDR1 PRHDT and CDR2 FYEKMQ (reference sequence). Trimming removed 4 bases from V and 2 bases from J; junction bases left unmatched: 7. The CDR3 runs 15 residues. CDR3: CASSYTGGPPYEQYF. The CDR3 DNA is TGTGCCAGCAGCTACACAGGGGGGCCGCCCTACGAGCAGTACTTC.

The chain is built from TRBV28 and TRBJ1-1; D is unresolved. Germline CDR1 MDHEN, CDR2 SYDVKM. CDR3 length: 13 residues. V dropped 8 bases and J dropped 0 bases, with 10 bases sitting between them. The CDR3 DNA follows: TGTGCCAGCGGTAGGTACCTGAACACTGAAGCTTTCTTT. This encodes CASGRYLNTEAFF.

Here the CDR3 DNA reads TGCGCCAGCAGCTTGCAGTTCTCCGGCAACCGGGACAGGGCTTCGTTAGATGAGCAGTTCTTC. Translated: CASSLQFSGNRDRASLDEQFF. The chain couples TRBV5-1 to TRBJ2-1, with TRBD1 identical over 9 bases. Unmatched junction bases numbered 25, after V lost 1 base and J lost 8 bases. The germline V gene encodes CDR1 SGHRS and CDR2 YFSETQ. The CDR3 is made up of 21 amino acids.

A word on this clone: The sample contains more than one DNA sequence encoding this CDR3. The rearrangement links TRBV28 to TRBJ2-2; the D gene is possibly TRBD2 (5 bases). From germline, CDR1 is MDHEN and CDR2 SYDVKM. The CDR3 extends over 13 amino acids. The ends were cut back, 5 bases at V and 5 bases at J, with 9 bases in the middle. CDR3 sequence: CASSLGVTGELFF. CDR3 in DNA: TGTGCCAGCAGTCTGGGAGTAACCGGGGAGCTGTTTTTT. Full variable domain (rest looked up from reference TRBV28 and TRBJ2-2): DVKVTQSSRYLVKRTGEKVFLECVQDMDHENMFWYRQDPGLGLRLIYFSYDVKMKEKGDIPEGYSVSREKKERFSLILESASTNQTSMYLCASSLGVTGELFFGEGSRLTVL.

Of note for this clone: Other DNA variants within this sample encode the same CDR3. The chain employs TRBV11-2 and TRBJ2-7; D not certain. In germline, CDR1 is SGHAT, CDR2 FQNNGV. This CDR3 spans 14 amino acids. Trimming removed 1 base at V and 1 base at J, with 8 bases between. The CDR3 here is CASSLGGPSYEQYF. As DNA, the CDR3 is TGTGCCAGCAGCTTAGGCGGCCCTTCCTACGAGCAGTACTTC.

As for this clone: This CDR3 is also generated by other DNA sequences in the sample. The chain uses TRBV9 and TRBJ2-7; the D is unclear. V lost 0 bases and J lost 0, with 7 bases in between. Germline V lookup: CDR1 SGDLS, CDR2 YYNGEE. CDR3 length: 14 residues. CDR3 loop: CASSVEGDSYEQYF. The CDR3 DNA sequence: TGTGCCAGCAGCGTAGAGGGCGACTCCTACGAGCAGTACTTC.

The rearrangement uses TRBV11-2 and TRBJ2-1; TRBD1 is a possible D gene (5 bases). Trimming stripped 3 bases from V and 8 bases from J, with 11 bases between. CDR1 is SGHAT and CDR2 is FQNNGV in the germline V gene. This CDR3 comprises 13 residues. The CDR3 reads CASSFLEGDEQFF. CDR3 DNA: TGTGCCAGCAGCTTTCTAGAAGGGGATGAGCAGTTCTTC.

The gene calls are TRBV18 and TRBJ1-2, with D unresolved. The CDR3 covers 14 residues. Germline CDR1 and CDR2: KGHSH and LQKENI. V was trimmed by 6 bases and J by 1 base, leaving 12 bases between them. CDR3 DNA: TGTGCCAGCTCCCCCGGGGAACATAACTATGGCTACACCTTC. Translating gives CASSPGEHNYGYTF.

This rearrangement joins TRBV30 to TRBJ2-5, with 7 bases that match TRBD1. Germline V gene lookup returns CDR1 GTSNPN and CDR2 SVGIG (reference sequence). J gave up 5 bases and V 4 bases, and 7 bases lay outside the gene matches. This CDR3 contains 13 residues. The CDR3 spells CAWTLQGWETQYF. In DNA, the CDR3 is TGTGCCTGGACTCTACAGGGGTGGGAGACCCAGTACTTC.

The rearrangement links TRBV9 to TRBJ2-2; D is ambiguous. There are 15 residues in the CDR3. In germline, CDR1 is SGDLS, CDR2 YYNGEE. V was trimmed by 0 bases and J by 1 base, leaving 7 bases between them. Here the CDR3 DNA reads TGTGCCAGCAGCGTAGTCGGGCGGAACACCGGGGAGCTGTTTTTT. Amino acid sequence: CASSVVGRNTGELFF.